This is a list of T cell receptor beta chains from one sample in a study of identifying expanded T cells in peripheral blood. Assay: immunoSEQ multiplex PCR; the TCRdb copy retains only in-frame clones and omits some. Seen here are roughly 63,000 clones, around four fifths observed once, and the top ten hold 15% to 20%. The specimen was blood. These receptors were obtained from a person aged 18 to 75 in good health. Each CDR3 is given with its conserved first and last residue.

J gene | V gene | CDR3 protein
TRBJ2-7 | TRBV5-1 | CASSPVGGRKEQYF
TRBJ2-3 | TRBV5-6 | CASSGRPSSTDTQYF
TRBJ2-5 | TRBV28 | CASSPDRGQETQYF
TRBJ2-3 | TRBV30 | CAWSVGLAGGPQGVNTQYF
TRBJ2-2 | TRBV27 | CASSLVAGGGGELFF
TRBJ1-2 | TRBV30 | CAWSPMRQKPDLTF
TRBJ2-3 | TRBV18 | CASSPQKADTQYF
TRBJ2-3 | TRBV2 | CASSARLAGDSTDTQYF
TRBJ1-2 | TRBV14 | CASSQDLSRGRGYTF
TRBJ1-2 | TRBV6-5 | CASSPGRFHNYGYTF
TRBJ1-2 | TRBV7-9 | CASSSTGGDYGYTF
TRBJ1-2 | TRBV5-6 | CASSPDRGLYYGYTF
TRBJ2-5 | TRBV4-2 | CASGSTGQRGETQYF
TRBJ1-1 | TRBV5-1 | CASSVGGGIMMNTEAFF
TRBJ2-7 | TRBV11-2 | CASSPTSDEQYF
TRBJ2-1 | TRBV5-4 | CASSPTYNEQFF
TRBJ1-1 | TRBV20-1 | CSARDGTEAFF
TRBJ2-2 | TRBV4-1 | CASSLRGTGDTGELFF
TRBJ1-6 | TRBV7-2 | CASSFWGLPLHF
TRBJ2-7 | TRBV7-9 | CASSSTGTGDYEQYF
TRBJ1-3 | TRBV18 | CASSLGTGFAFF
TRBJ1-5 | TRBV30 | CATGTGGGQPQHF
TRBJ1-1 | TRBV18 | CASSPFSGAGNTEAFF
TRBJ1-1 | TRBV5-4 | CASSLKGTPEAFF
TRBJ2-7 | TRBV6-1 | CASSETFMAYEQYF
TRBJ1-1 | TRBV5-1 | CASSQAGPNTEAFF
TRBJ2-2 | TRBV4-3 | CASSQGRGMRDTGELFF
TRBJ1-2 | TRBV25-1 | CASSESAGSGYGYTF
TRBJ1-1 | TRBV6-6 | CASRVQQNTEAFF
TRBJ2-3 | TRBV29-1 | CSVEVPPGDTQYF
TRBJ2-2 | TRBV5-1 | CASSQDRGLGELFF